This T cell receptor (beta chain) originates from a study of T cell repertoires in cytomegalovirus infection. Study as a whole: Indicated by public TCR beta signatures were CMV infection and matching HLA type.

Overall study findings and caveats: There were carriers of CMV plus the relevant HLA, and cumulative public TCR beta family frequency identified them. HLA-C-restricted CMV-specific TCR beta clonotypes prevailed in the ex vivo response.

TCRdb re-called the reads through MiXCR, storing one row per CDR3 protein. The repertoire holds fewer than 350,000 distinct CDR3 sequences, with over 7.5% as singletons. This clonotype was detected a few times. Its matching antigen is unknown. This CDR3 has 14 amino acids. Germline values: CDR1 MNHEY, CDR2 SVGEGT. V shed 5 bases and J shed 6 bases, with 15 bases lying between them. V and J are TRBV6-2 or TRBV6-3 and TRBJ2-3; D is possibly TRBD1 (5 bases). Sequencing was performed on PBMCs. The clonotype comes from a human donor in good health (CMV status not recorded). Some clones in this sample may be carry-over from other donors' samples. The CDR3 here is CASSPHSTEDTQYF. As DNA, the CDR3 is TGTGCCAGCAGTCCACACTCGACAGAGGATACGCAGTATTTT.